The 21 T cell receptor beta chains in this list originate from one sample, sequenced in a study of blood T cell repertoires in COVID-19. Clones were read by immunoSEQ multiplex PCR, and TCRdb kept only the in-frame ones, dropping some. The sample holds approximately 68,000 clones, nearly 90% seen once. Sample: peripheral blood. These receptors were obtained from a man in his sixties or seventies with active or convalescent COVID-19.

This sequence joins TRBV3-1 (or the pseudogene TRBV3-2) and TRBJ2-3; 8 nucleotides match TRBD2. Trimming took 1 base from V and 4 from J; bases not matched to a gene: 7. CDR1 and CDR2 from the germline V gene are LGHDT and YNNKEL (reference sequence). The CDR3 consists of 16 residues. CDR3 region: CASSQGPSGGSDTQYF. The CDR3 coding sequence is TGTGCCAGCAGCCAAGGGCCCAGCGGGGGTTCAGATACGCAGTATTTT.

The chain uses TRBV24-1 and TRBJ1-2, with D possibly TRBD1 on 5 matching bases. This CDR3 is 15 amino acids long. Germline V gives CDR1 KGHDR, CDR2 SFDVKD. V gave up 3 bases and J gave up 4 bases, with 14 bases separating them. CDR3: CATSDHKGFLYGYTF. The CDR3 DNA reads as TGTGCCACCAGTGATCATAAGGGGTTCCTCTATGGCTACACCTTC.

This chain uses TRBV27 with TRBJ2-7, with D possibly being TRBD1 (6 bases). The V gene lost 0 bases and the J gene lost 2 bases, with 14 bases spanning the gap. Germline-derived CDR1 and CDR2 are MNHEY and SMNVEV (reference sequence). The CDR3 length is 16 residues. In DNA, the CDR3 is TGTGCCAGCAGTTTATCGGCAGGGGATGTCCCCTACGAGCAGTACTTC. This gives the protein CASSLSAGDVPYEQYF.

The V call is TRBV5-1, the J call TRBJ2-5; 7 bases match TRBD1. CDR3 size: 16 residues. CDR1 SGHRS and CDR2 YFSETQ come from the germline V gene. With 4 bases clipped from V and 0 bases from J, the junction kept 9 bases outside the gene matches. The CDR3 DNA reads as TGCGCCAGCAGCCAGGCCGGGACAGCAAACCAAGAGACCCAGTACTTC. Residues: CASSQAGTANQETQYF.

J is TRBJ2-7 and V is TRBV9, with TRBD1 identical over 10 bases. This CDR3 has 14 amino acids. Germline CDR1 and CDR2: SGDLS and YYNGEE. The ends lost 3 bases at V and 2 bases at J; junction bases unmatched: 2. In DNA, the CDR3 is TGTGCCAGCAGCGAGGGACAGGGGACCTACGAGCAGTACTTC. Residues: CASSEGQGTYEQYF.

The chain links TRBV19 to TRBJ1-1, with D possibly matching TRBD1 (5 bases). This CDR3 spans 12 amino acids. Trimming removed 3 bases at V and 8 bases at J, with 10 bases between. The germline gives CDR1 LNHDA, CDR2 SQIVND (reference sequence). CDR3 nucleotides: TGTGCCAGTAGTATGAGGTCAGGGGAAGCTTTCTTT. Encoded protein: CASSMRSGEAFF.

The chain recombines TRBV19 with TRBJ1-2; TRBD1 agrees at 8 bases. Germline V gene lookup returns CDR1 LNHDA and CDR2 SQIVND (reference sequence). The length of the CDR3 is 14 residues. V gave up 6 bases and J gave up 4 bases; unmatched junction bases: 7. The CDR3 spells CASRQGGPSYGYTF. The CDR3 DNA sequence: TGTGCCAGTAGACAGGGGGGGCCGAGCTATGGCTACACCTTC. Variable domain in full (rest from reference TRBV19 and TRBJ1-2): DGGITQSPKYLFRKEGQNVTLSCEQNLNHDAMYWYRQDPGQGLRLIYYSQIVNDFQKGDIAEGYSVSREKKESFPLTVTSAQKNPTAFYLCASRQGGPSYGYTFGSGTRLTVV.

The chain uses TRBV6-6 and TRBJ2-2; D not resolved. V lost 5 bases, J lost 5 bases, and 15 bases lay in between. CDR1 and CDR2 (germline): MNHNY, SVGAGI (reference sequence). The CDR3 has 15 amino acids. The CDR3 nucleotides read TGTGCCAGCAGTCCGGCCCTGAGGTCGACCGGGGAGCTGTTTTTT. As protein: CASSPALRSTGELFF.

The V call is TRBV6-1, the J call TRBJ2-3; D perhaps matches TRBD2 (7 bases). This CDR3 comprises 15 residues. The V end lost 1 base, the J end lost 4 bases, and 12 bases lay between the germline ends. The V gene's germline CDR1 is MNHNS and CDR2 SASEGT. The CDR3 sequence: CASSEEGGSADTQYF. As DNA, the CDR3 is TGTGCCAGCAGTGAAGAGGGGGGGAGCGCAGATACGCAGTATTTT.

The chain joins TRBV7-3 to TRBJ2-1, with 8 bases that match TRBD2. V shed 2 bases and J 7 bases; nucleotides not matched to a gene: 10. Germline CDR1 SGHTA, CDR2 FQGTGA. CDR3 length: 16 residues. CDR3 sequence: CASSLSGGRWSNEQFF. CDR3 coding DNA: TGTGCCAGCAGCTTATCGGGCGGGAGGTGGAGTAATGAGCAGTTCTTC.

This chain links TRBV7-2 with TRBJ2-1; D call uncertain. Trimming removed 5 bases at V and 3 bases at J, with 11 bases between. CDR1 is SGHTA and CDR2 is FQGNSA in the germline V gene. The CDR3 length is 14 residues. The CDR3 sequence: CASSPPHNYNEQFF. DNA for the CDR3: TGTGCCAGCAGCCCTCCCCACAACTACAATGAGCAGTTCTTC.

The chain uses TRBV24-1 and TRBJ2-5, with TRBD1 as a possible D gene (5 bases). CDR1 and CDR2 from the germline V gene are KGHDR and SFDVKD. CDR3 length: 16 amino acids. V dropped 1 base and J dropped 0 bases, with 11 bases sitting between them. CDR3 coding DNA: TGTGCCACCAGTGATTTTAGGGGTTCGTACCAAGAGACCCAGTACTTC. Amino acids: CATSDFRGSYQETQYF.

V and J are TRBV3-1 (or the pseudogene TRBV3-2) and TRBJ2-5; D is perhaps TRBD2 (5 bases). Per the germline V gene, CDR1 is LGHDT and CDR2 is YNNKEL (reference sequence). This CDR3 has 13 amino acids. The V gene lost 1 base and the J gene lost 7 bases, with 10 bases spanning the gap. The CDR3: CASSQASAGTQYF. CDR3 DNA sequence: TGTGCCAGCAGCCAAGCTTCGGCGGGGACCCAGTACTTC.

The table lists this clone with a count of one. The chain uses TRBV18 and TRBJ2-1; 14 positions agree with TRBD2. The germline V gene encodes CDR1 KGHSH and CDR2 LQKENI. V trimming: 3 bases; J trimming: 7 bases; junction bases outside the gene matches: 11. The CDR3 sequence is 18 residues long. The CDR3 spells CASSPTRGLAGGVNEQFF. In DNA, the CDR3 is TGTGCCAGCTCACCGACCCGCGGACTAGCGGGAGGTGTGAATGAGCAGTTCTTC.

This clone was detected only a few times. The genes are TRBV19 and TRBJ1-5; 9 bases match TRBD1. The V segment lost 5 bases and the J segment 6 bases; nucleotides outside the gene matches: 11. Germline V gives CDR1 LNHDA, CDR2 SQIVND (reference sequence). The CDR3 covers 16 residues. CDR3 loop: CASSSRGTTGGQPQHF. CDR3 DNA sequence: TGTGCCAGTAGTTCCCGGGGGACGACAGGGGGTCAGCCCCAGCATTTT.

Comments on this clone: This specimen includes other DNA sequences encoding the same CDR3. This chain connects TRBV24-1 to TRBJ2-1; TRBD2 agrees at 10 bases. V dropped 4 bases and J dropped 1; count of bases not matched to a gene: 3. Germline V gene data show CDR1 as KGHDR and CDR2 as SFDVKD. The CDR3 extends over 16 amino acids. CDR3 in DNA: TGTGCCACCAGTGACCCTAGCGGGAGTTCCTACAATGAGCAGTTCTTC. As protein: CATSDPSGSSYNEQFF.

The sample holds one count of this clone. The rearrangement joins TRBV29-1 to TRBJ1-6; 9 bases match TRBD1. The CDR3 covers 13 residues. CDR1 is SQVTM, CDR2 ANQGSEA, per germline. The ends lost 6 bases at V and 9 bases at J; junction bases unmatched: 6. CDR3 DNA sequence: TGCAGCGTCCGGGACAGGGTTTCTTCACCCCTCCACTTT. This encodes CSVRDRVSSPLHF.

The J gene is TRBJ2-2, the V gene TRBV7-2; D not resolved. V was trimmed by 3 bases and J by 0 bases, leaving 8 bases between them. The CDR3 spans 15 residues. Germline loops: CDR1 SGHTA, CDR2 FQGNSA. The CDR3 sequence is CASSFMHSNTGELFF. The CDR3 DNA sequence: TGTGCCAGCAGCTTTATGCACTCGAACACCGGGGAGCTGTTTTTT.

V is TRBV6-2 or TRBV6-3 and J is TRBJ2-3, with TRBD1 matching 8 bases. CDR1 is MNHEY, CDR2 SVGEGT, per germline. This CDR3 is built from 14 residues. V lost 5 bases, J lost 2 bases, and 3 bases stayed unmatched. For the CDR3, the DNA is TGTGCCAGCAGTCGGGGACAGGTCACAGATACGCAGTATTTT. Encoded protein: CASSRGQVTDTQYF.

The chain employs TRBV6-6 and TRBJ2-3, with 7 nucleotides matching TRBD1. The CDR3 consists of 15 residues. The germline V gene encodes CDR1 MNHNY and CDR2 SVGAGI (reference sequence). The V gene end was trimmed by 6 bases and the J gene end by 6 bases; junction bases not matched to a gene: 12. CDR3 in amino acids: CASSEYRGRGDTQYF. In nucleotides, the CDR3 is TGTGCCAGCAGCGAATACAGGGGCCGTGGGGATACGCAGTATTTT.

The table lists this clone with a count of one. The chain joins TRBV11-2 to TRBJ2-5; 7 bases agree with TRBD2. V was clipped by 0 bases and J by 4 bases; unmatched bases: 5. The CDR3 spans 15 residues. Germline V gene lookup returns CDR1 SGHAT and CDR2 FQNNGV. CDR3 DNA sequence: TGTGCCAGCAGCTTAGATGGGGGAGGGGTAGAGACCCAGTACTTC. Translated: CASSLDGGGVETQYF.